This T cell receptor beta chain was captured by sequencing in a study of response to subunit inactivated influenza vaccine. General study points: It was suggested by the authors that few new T cells are recruited by each seasonal influenza vaccination.

The CDR3 totals 16 residues. J gave up 3 bases and V 0 bases, and 4 bases lay outside the gene matches. Germline V CDR1 and CDR2: SGHTA, FQGNSA. TCRdb re-derived calls from the RT-PCR reads in MiXCR, one entry per CDR3 protein. Here the sample spans approximately 700,000 distinct CDR3 sequences, about 15% being singletons. A remark on this clonotype: The antigen remains undetermined.

This TCR was sampled from a man aged 45-65 years who received an inactivated influenza vaccine. The sample in question was PBMCs from blood, obtained roughly 15 days before vaccination. The rearrangement uses TRBV7-2 and TRBJ2-7; 11 bases are a match to TRBD2. The CDR3 sequence: CASSLAIAGGFYEQYF. CDR3 DNA sequence: TGTGCCAGCAGCTTAGCGATAGCGGGAGGGTTCTACGAGCAGTACTTC.